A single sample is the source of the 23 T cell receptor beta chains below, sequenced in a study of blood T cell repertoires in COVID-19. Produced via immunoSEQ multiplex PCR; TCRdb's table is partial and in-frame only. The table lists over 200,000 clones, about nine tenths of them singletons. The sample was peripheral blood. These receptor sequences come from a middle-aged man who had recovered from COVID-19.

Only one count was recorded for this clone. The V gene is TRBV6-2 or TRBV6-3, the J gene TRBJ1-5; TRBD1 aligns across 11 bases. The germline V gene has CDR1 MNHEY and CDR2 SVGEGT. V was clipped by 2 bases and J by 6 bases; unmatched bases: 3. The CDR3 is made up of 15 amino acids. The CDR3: CASSYRDRGSQPQHF. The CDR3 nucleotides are TGTGCCAGCAGTTACAGGGACAGGGGGAGTCAGCCCCAGCATTTT.

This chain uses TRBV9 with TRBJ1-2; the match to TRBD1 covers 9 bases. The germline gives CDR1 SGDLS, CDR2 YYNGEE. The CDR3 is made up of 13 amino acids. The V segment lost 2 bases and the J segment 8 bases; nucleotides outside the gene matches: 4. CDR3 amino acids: CASSVRTGEGYTF. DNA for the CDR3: TGTGCCAGCAGCGTTAGGACAGGGGAAGGCTACACCTTC.

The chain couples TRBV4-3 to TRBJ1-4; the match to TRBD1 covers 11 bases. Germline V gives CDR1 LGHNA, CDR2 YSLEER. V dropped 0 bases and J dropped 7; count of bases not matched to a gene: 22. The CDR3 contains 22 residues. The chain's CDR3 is CASSQDGGQGAQREEWGEKLFF. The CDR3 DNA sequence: TGCGCCAGCAGCCAAGATGGAGGACAGGGGGCTCAACGAGAGGAATGGGGTGAAAAACTGTTTTTT.

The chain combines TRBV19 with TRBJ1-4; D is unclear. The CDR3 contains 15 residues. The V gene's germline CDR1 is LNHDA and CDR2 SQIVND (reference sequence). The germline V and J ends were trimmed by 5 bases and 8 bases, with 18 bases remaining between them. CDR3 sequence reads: CASSGPRVEDEKLFF. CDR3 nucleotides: TGTGCCAGTAGTGGACCGAGGGTGGAGGACGAAAAACTGTTTTTT.

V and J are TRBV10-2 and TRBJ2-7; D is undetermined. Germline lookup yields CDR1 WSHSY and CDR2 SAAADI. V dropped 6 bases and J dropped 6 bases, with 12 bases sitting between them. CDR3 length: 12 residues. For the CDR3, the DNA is TGCGCCAGCAGCTGGAGTCGACGCGAGCAGTACTTC. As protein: CASSWSRREQYF.

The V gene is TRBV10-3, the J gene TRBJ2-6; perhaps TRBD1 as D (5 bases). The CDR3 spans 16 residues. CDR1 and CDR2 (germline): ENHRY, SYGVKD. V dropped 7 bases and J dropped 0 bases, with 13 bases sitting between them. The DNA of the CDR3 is TGTGCCATCACCTCACAGGCCCGCTCTGGGGCCAACGTCCTGACTTTC. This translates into CAITSQARSGANVLTF.

The CDR3 sequence is CATEGWTSGGADPGTDTQYF. CDR3 sequence (DNA): TGTGCCACCGAGGGTTGGACTAGCGGGGGGGCCGATCCTGGCACAGATACGCAGTATTTT. This chain joins TRBV28 and TRBJ2-3; 15 nucleotides agree with TRBD2. With 10 bases clipped from V and 1 base from J, the junction kept 18 bases outside the gene matches. CDR1 MDHEN and CDR2 SYDVKM come from the germline V gene. The CDR3 extends over 20 amino acids.

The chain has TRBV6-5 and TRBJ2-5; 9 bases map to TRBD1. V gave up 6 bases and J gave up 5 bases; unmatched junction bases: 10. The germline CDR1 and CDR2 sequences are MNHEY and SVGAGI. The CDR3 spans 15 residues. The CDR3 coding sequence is TGTGCCAGCAGACCACCGGGACAGGGTAGGGAGACCCAGTACTTC. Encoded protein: CASRPPGQGRETQYF.

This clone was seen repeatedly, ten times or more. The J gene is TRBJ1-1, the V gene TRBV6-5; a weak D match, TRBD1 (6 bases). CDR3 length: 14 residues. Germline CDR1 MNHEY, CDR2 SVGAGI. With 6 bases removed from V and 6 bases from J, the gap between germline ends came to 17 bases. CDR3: CASSPAGGGAEAFF. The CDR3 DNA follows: TGTGCCAGCAGCCCGGCCGGGGGGGGCGCTGAAGCTTTCTTT.

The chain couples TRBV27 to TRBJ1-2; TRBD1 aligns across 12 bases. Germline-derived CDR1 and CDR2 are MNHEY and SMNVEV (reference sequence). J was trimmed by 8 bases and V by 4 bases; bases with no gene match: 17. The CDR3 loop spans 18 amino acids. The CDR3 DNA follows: TGTGCCAGCAGTTCCCGGGACAGGGGGCAAAGGGAACGGTTCGGCTACACCTTC. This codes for CASSSRDRGQRERFGYTF.

The CDR3 nucleotides are TGTGCCAGCGGGGGACAGGGGATCGGCTATGGCTACACCTTC. Its protein is CASGGQGIGYGYTF. The chain joins TRBV5-4 to TRBJ1-2, with 10 bases fitting TRBD1. This CDR3 spans 14 amino acids. Germline values: CDR1 SGHNT, CDR2 YYREEE (reference sequence). V shed 7 bases, J shed 4 bases, and the junction held 7 bases outside the gene matches.

DNA for the CDR3: TGTGCCAGCAGTTTATTCAACAGGGGAAACTATGGCTACACCTTC. It specifies CASSLFNRGNYGYTF. This chain joins TRBV27 and TRBJ1-2; TRBD1 agrees at 7 bases. V was pared by 1 base and J by 2 bases, with 4 bases of the junction left unmatched. Per germline, CDR1 MNHEY and CDR2 SMNVEV (reference sequence). The CDR3 covers 15 residues.

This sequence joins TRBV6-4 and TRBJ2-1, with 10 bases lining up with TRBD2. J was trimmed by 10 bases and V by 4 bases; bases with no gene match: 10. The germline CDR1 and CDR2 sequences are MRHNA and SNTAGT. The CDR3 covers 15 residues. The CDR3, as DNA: TGTGCCAGCAGTGTTGCTAGCGGGGGCAGAGGGGAGCAGTTCTTC. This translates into CASSVASGGRGEQFF.

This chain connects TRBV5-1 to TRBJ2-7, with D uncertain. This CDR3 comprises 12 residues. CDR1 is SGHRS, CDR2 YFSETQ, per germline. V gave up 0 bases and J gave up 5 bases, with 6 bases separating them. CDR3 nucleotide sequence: TGCGCCAGCAGCTTGGGTGGAGACGAGCAGTACTTC. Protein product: CASSLGGDEQYF.

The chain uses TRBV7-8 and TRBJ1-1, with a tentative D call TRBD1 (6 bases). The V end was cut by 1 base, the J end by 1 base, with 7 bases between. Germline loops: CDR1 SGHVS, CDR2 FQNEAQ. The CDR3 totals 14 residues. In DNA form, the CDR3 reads TGTGCCAGCAGCTTAGACAGGGCGAACACTGAAGCTTTCTTT. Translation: CASSLDRANTEAFF. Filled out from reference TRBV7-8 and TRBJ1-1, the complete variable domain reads GAGVSQSPRYKVAKRGQDVALRCDPISGHVSLFWYQQALGQGPEFLTYFQNEAQLDKSGLPSDRFFAERPEGSVSTLKIQRTQQEDSAVYLCASSLDRANTEAFFGQGTRLTVV.

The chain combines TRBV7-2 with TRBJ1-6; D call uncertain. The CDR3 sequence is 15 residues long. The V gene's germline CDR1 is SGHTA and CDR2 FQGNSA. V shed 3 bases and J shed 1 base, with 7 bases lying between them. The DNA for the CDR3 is TGTGCCAGCAGCTTTCAGGTTTCCTATAATTCACCCCTCCACTTT. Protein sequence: CASSFQVSYNSPLHF.

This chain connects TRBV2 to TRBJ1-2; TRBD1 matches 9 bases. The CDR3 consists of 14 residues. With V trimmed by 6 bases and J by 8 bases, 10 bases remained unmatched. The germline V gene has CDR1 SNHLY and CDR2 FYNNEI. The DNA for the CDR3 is TGTGCCAGCAGCCAGACGACAGGGGGTCGGGGCTACACCTTC. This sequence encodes CASSQTTGGRGYTF.

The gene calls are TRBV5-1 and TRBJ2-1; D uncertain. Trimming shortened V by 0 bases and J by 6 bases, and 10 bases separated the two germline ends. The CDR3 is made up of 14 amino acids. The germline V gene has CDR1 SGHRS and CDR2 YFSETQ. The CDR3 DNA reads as TGCGCCAGCAGCTTGGATCTAGAAACCAATGAGCAGTTCTTC. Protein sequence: CASSLDLETNEQFF.

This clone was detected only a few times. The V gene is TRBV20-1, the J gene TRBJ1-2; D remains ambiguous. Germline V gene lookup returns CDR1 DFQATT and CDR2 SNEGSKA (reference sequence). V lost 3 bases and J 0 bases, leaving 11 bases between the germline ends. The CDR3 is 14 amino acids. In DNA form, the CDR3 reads TGCAGTGCTAGTTCGGCGGACTCTAACTATGGCTACACCTTC. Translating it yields CSASSADSNYGYTF.

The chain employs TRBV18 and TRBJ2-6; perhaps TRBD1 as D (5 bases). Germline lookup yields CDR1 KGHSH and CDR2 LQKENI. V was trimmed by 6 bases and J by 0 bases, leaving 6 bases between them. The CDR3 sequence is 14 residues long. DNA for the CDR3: TGTGCCAGCTCCCAGGGCTCTGGGGCCAACGTCCTGACTTTC. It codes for CASSQGSGANVLTF.

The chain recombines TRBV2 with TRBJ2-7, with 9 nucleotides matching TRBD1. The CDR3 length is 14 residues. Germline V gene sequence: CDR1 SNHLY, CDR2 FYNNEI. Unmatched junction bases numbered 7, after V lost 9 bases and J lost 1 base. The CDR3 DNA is TGTGCCAGGCCCGGACAGGGGTTATCCTACGAGCAGTACTTC. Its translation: CARPGQGLSYEQYF.

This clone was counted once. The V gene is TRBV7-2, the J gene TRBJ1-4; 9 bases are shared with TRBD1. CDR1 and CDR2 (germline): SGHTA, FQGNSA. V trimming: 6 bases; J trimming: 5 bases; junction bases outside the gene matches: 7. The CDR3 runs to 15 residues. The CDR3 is CASSPRQGGNEKLFF. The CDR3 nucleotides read TGTGCCAGCAGTCCACGACAGGGGGGCAATGAAAAACTGTTTTTT. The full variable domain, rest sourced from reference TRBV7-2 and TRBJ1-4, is GAGVSQSPSNKVTEKGKDVELRCDPISGHTALYWYRQSLGQGLEFLIYFQGNSAPDKSGLPSDRFSAERTGGSVSTLTIQRTQQEDSAVYLCASSPRQGGNEKLFFGSGTQLSVL.

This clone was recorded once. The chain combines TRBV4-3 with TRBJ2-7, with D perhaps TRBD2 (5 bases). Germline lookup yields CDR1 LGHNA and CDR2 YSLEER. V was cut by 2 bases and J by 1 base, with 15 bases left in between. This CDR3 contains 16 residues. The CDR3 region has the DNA TGCGCCAGCAGCCAAAGTAGCGTCGGCTTATCCTACGAGCAGTACTTC. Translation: CASSQSSVGLSYEQYF.